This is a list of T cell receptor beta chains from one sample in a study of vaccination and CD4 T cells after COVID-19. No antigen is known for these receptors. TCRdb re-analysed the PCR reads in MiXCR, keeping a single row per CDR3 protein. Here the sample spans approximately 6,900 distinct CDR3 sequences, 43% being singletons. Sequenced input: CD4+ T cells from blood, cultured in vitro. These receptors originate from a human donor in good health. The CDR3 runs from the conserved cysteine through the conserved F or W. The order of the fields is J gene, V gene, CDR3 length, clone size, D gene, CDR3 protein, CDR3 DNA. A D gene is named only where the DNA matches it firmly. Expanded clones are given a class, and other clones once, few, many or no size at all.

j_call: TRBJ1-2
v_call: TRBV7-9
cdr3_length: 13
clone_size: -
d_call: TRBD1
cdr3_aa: CASGRQGARGYTF
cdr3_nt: TGTGCCAGCGGAAGACAGGGGGCTCGTGGCTACACCTTC

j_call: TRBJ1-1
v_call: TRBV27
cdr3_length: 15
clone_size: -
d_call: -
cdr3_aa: CASRTDGGLNTEAFF
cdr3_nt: TGTGCCAGCAGGACGGACGGAGGGTTGAACACTGAAGCTTTCTTT

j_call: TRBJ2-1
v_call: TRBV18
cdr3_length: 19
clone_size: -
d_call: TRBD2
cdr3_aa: CASSDGGTSGSRSYNEQFF
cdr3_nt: TGTGCCAGCTCGGATGGTGGGACTAGCGGGAGCCGCTCCTACAATGAGCAGTTCTTC

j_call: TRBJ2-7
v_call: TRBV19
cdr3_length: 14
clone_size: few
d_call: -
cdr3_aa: CASSIDNPPYEQYF
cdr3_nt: TGTGCCAGTAGTATAGATAACCCCCCATACGAGCAGTACTTC

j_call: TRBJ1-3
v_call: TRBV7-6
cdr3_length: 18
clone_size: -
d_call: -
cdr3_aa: CASSLEVLGPLSGNTIYF
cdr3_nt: TGTGCCAGCAGCTTAGAAGTCCTAGGGCCTCTCTCTGGAAACACCATATATTTT

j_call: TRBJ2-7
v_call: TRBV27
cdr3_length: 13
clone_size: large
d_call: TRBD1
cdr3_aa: CASSTTGVREQYF
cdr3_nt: TGTGCCAGCAGTACCACAGGGGTACGCGAGCAGTACTTC

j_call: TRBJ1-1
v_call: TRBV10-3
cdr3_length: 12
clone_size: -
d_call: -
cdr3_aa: CANSRDGTEAFF
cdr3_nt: TGTGCCAATTCTCGGGACGGCACTGAAGCTTTCTTT

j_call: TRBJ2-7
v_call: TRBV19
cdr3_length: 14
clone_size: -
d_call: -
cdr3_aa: CASTYSPGHYEQYF
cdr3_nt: TGTGCCAGTACTTATTCTCCCGGACACTACGAGCAGTACTTC

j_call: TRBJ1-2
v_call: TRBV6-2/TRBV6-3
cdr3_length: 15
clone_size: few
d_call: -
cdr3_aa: CASRDGTAINYGYTF
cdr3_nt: TGTGCCAGCCGAGACGGGACCGCCATTAACTATGGCTACACCTTC

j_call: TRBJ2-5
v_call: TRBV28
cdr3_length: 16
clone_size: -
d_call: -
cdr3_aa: CASSSPAGRNEETQYF
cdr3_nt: TGTGCCAGCAGTTCCCCGGCAGGAAGAAACGAAGAGACCCAGTACTTC

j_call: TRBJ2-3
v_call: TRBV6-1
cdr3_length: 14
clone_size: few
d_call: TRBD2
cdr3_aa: CASSELAGEDTQYF
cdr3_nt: TGTGCCAGCAGTGAATTAGCGGGGGAAGATACGCAGTATTTT

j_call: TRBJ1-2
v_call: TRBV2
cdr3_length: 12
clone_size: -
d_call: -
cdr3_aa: CASSGGDLGYTF
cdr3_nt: TGTGCCAGCAGTGGCGGGGATTTAGGCTACACCTTC

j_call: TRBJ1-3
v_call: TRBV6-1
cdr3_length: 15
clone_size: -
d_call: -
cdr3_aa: CASSLGALGGNTIYF
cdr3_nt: TGTGCCAGCAGTCTGGGAGCCCTGGGGGGAAACACCATATATTTT

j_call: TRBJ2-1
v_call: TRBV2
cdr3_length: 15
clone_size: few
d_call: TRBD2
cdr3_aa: CASSERGLAIHEQFF
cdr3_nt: TGTGCCAGCAGTGAGCGGGGACTAGCTATCCATGAGCAGTTCTTC

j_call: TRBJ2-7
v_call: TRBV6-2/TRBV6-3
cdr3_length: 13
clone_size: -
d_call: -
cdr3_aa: CASSYRDTYEQYF
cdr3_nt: TGTGCCAGCAGCTATAGGGACACCTACGAGCAGTACTTC

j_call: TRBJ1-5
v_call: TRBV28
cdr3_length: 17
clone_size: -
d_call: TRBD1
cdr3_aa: CASSRTGGRVGNQPQHF
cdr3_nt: TGTGCCAGCAGTCGGACAGGGGGCCGCGTGGGCAATCAGCCCCAGCATTTT

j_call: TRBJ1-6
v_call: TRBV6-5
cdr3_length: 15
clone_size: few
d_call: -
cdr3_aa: CASSYLTGSNSPLHF
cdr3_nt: TGTGCCAGCAGTTACTTAACAGGGTCTAATTCACCCCTCCACTTT

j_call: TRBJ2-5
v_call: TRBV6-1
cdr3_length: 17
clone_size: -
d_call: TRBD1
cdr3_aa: CASRRGTGVGHQETQYF
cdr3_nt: TGTGCCAGCAGGCGCGGGACAGGCGTCGGCCACCAAGAGACCCAGTACTTC

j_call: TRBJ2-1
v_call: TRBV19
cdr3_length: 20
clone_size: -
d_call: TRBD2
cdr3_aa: CASSPSRLAGGRVPYNEQFF
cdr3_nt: TGTGCCAGTAGTCCTTCTCGACTAGCGGGGGGGCGGGTTCCCTACAATGAGCAGTTCTTC

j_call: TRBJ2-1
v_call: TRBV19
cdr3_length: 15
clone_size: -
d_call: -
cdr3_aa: CASTRDLYSYNEQFF
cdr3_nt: TGTGCCAGTACCCGTGACCTATACTCCTACAATGAGCAGTTCTTC

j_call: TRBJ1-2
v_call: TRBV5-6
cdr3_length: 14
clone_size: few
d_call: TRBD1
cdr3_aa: CASSPGTGTRGYTF
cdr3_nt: TGTGCCAGCAGCCCCGGGACAGGCACGCGTGGCTACACCTTC

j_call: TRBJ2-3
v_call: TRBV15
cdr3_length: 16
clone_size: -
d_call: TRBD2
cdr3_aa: CATSRKLAGNTDTQYF
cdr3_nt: TGTGCCACCAGCAGAAAACTAGCGGGGAACACAGATACGCAGTATTTT

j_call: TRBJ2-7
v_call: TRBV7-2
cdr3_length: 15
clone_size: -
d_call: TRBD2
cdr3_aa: CASSQGLAGAHEQYF
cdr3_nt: TGCGCCAGCAGCCAAGGACTAGCGGGGGCCCACGAGCAGTACTTC

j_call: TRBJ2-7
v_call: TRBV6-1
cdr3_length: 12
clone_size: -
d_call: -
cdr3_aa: CASSQGPYEQYF
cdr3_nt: TGTGCCAGCAGTCAGGGCCCCTACGAGCAGTACTTC

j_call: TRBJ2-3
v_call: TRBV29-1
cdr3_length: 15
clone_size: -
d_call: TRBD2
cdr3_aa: CSVAGGGVSTDTQYF
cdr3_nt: TGCAGCGTTGCTGGGGGGGGGGTATCTACAGATACGCAGTATTTT

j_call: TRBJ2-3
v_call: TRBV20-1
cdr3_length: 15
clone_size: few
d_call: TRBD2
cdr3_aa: CSALKRGRSTDTQYF
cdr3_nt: TGCAGTGCTCTTAAGCGGGGGCGGAGCACAGATACGCAGTATTTT

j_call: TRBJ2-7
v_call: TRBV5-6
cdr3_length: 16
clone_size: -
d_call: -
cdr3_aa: CASSLHPGQTAYEQYF
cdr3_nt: TGTGCCAGCAGCTTACATCCGGGTCAGACAGCCTACGAGCAGTACTTC

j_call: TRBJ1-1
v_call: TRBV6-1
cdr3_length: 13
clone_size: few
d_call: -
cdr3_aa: CASRGPGNTEAFF
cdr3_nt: TGTGCCAGCAGGGGGCCTGGGAACACTGAAGCTTTCTTT

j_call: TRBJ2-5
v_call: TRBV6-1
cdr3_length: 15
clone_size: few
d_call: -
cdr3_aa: CASSKGLGAGETQYF
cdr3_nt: TGTGCCAGCAGCAAGGGTCTAGGGGCGGGGGAGACCCAGTACTTC

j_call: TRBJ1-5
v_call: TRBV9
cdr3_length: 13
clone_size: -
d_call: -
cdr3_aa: CASSEGFGQPQHF
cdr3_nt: TGTGCCAGCAGTGAAGGGTTTGGTCAGCCCCAGCATTTT

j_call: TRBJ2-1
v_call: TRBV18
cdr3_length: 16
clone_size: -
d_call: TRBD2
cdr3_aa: CASSPQRGGRDDEQFF
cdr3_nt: TGTGCCAGCTCACCACAAAGGGGCGGGAGGGACGATGAGCAGTTCTTC

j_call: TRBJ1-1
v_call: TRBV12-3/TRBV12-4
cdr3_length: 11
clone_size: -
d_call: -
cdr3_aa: CASSLGPQGFF
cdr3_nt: TGTGCCAGCAGTTTAGGCCCACAGGGTTTCTTT

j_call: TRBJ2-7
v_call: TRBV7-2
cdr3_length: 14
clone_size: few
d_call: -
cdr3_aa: CASSSRIQGVEQYF
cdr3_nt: TGTGCCAGCAGCAGTCGGATACAGGGTGTCGAGCAGTACTTC

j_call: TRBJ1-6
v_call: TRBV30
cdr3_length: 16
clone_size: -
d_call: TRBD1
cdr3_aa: CAWSVLAGGGNSPLHF
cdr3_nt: TGTGCCTGGAGTGTTCTGGCAGGGGGAGGAAATTCACCCCTCCACTTT

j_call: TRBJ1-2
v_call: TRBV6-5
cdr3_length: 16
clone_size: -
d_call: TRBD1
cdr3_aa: CASSYRFDRGIGGYTF
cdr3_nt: TGTGCCAGCAGTTATCGGTTCGACAGGGGGATAGGTGGCTACACCTTC

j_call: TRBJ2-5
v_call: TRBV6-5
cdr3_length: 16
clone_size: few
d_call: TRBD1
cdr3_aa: CASSYGGTGIRETQYF
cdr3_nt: TGTGCCAGCAGTTACGGGGGGACAGGGATTAGGGAGACCCAGTACTTC

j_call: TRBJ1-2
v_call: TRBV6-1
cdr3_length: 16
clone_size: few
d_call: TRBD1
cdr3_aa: CASSRDTGTGAYGYTF
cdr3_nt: TGTGCCAGCAGCCGGGATACCGGGACAGGGGCCTATGGCTACACCTTC

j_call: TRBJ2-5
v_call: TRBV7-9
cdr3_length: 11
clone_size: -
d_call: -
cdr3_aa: CASSRKETQYF
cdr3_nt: TGTGCCAGCAGCAGGAAAGAGACCCAGTACTTC

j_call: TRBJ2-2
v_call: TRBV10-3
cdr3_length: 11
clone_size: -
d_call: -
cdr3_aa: CATSEMGELFF
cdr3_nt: TGTGCCACCAGTGAAATGGGGGAGCTGTTTTTT

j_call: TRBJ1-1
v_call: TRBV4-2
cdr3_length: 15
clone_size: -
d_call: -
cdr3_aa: CASSQDLSGLSEAFF
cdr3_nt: TGTGCCAGCAGCCAAGATCTTTCAGGGCTATCTGAAGCTTTCTTT

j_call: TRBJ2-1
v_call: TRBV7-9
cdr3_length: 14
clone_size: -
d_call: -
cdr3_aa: CASSSTGGYNEQFF
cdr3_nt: TGTGCCAGCAGCTCTACTGGGGGGTACAATGAGCAGTTCTTC

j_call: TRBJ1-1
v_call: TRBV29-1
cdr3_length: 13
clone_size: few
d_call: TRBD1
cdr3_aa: CSVDPGGITEAFF
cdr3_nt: TGCAGCGTTGACCCAGGGGGAATCACTGAAGCTTTCTTT

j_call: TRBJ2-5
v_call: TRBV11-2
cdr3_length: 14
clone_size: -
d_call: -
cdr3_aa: CASSLGHGKETQYF
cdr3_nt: TGTGCCAGCAGCTTAGGGCACGGCAAAGAGACCCAGTACTTC

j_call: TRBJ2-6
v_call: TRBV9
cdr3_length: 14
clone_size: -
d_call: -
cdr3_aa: CASSVAGGANVLTF
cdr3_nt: TGTGCCAGCAGCGTAGCGGGGGGGGCCAACGTCCTGACTTTC

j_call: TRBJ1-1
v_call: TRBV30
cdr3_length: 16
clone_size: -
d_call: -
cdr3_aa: CAWSVWGTGSGTEAFF
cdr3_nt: TGTGCCTGGAGTGTATGGGGGACGGGGTCGGGCACTGAAGCTTTCTTT

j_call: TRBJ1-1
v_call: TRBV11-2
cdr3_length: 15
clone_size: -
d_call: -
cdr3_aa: CASSLGGIMNTEAFF
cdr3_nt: TGTGCCAGCAGCTTAGGTGGTATTATGAACACTGAAGCTTTCTTT

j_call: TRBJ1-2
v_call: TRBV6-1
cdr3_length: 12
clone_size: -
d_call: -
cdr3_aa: CASSEAFNGYTF
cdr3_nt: TGTGCCAGCAGTGAAGCCTTTAATGGCTACACCTTC

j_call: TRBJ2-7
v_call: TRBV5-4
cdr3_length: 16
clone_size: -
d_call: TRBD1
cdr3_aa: CASRPELGQTHYEQYF
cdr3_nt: TGTGCCAGCAGGCCGGAACTGGGACAGACACACTACGAGCAGTACTTC

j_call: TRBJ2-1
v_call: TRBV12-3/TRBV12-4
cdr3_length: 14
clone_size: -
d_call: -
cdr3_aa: CASSPEELYNEQFF
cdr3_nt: TGTGCCAGCAGCCCCGAGGAACTGTACAATGAGCAGTTCTTC

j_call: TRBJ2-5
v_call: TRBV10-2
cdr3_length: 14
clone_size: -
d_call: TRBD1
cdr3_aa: CASNDRGLWETQYF
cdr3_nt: TGCGCCAGCAACGACAGGGGGCTCTGGGAGACCCAGTACTTC

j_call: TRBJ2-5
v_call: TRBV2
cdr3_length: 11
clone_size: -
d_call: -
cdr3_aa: CASSSGETQYF
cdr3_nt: TGTGCCAGCTCCTCTGGGGAGACCCAGTACTTC